Below, 6 T cell receptor beta chains from the same sample are listed, as sequenced in a study of blood T cell repertoires in COVID-19. Measured with immunoSEQ multiplex PCR; TCRdb has only the in-frame clones, and not every one. The table has around 100,000 clones, roughly 87% seen once. The sequenced sample consisted of peripheral blood. Receptors originate from a human donor in a cohort sampled during active COVID-19.

The chain has TRBV7-8 and TRBJ1-2; TRBD1 matches 11 bases. The CDR3 extends over 15 amino acids. The V segment lost 5 bases and the J segment 7 bases; nucleotides outside the gene matches: 9. Looked up from germline, CDR1 is SGHVS and CDR2 is FQNEAQ. CDR3 nucleotide sequence: TGTGCCAGCAGCCCCACCAGGGGACAGGGGGGTGGCTACACCTTC. This gives the protein CASSPTRGQGGGYTF. Based on the CDR3 plus reference TRBV7-8 and TRBJ1-2, the full variable domain is GAGVSQSPRYKVAKRGQDVALRCDPISGHVSLFWYQQALGQGPEFLTYFQNEAQLDKSGLPSDRFFAERPEGSVSTLKIQRTQQEDSAVYLCASSPTRGQGGGYTFGSGTRLTVV.

The V call is TRBV6-5, the J call TRBJ1-5; 9 bases are a match to TRBD1. V lost 0 bases and J lost 1; bases outside the gene matches: 1. The CDR3 covers 16 residues. Looked up from germline, CDR1 is MNHEY and CDR2 is SVGAGI. CDR3 sequence reads: CASSYSGTGSNQPQHF. CDR3 in DNA: TGTGCCAGCAGTTACTCGGGGACAGGGAGCAATCAGCCCCAGCATTTT.

The V and J genes are TRBV18 and TRBJ2-1; D is uncertain. CDR1 and CDR2 (germline): KGHSH, LQKENI. The CDR3 has 14 amino acids. Trimming left V 3 bases short and J 9 bases short, with 15 bases between. The CDR3 spells CASSPVSSRIEQFF. The DNA for the CDR3 is TGTGCCAGCTCACCGGTTAGCTCGAGAATTGAGCAGTTCTTC.

The V and J genes are TRBV7-8 and TRBJ2-1; 8 bases match TRBD2. CDR3 length equals 17 residues. Germline V lookup: CDR1 SGHVS, CDR2 FQNEAQ. J lost 9 bases, V lost 5 bases, and 18 bases had no gene match. The CDR3 DNA is TGTGCCAGCAGCCCCCGGCTAATCGGCGGGGGGAGGGGTGAGCAGTTCTTC. This sequence encodes CASSPRLIGGGRGEQFF.

The chain carries TRBV18 and TRBJ2-2, with 11 bases that match TRBD2. The V and J ends lost 5 bases and 6 bases, in that order; junction bases with no gene match: 5. Germline V gives CDR1 KGHSH, CDR2 LQKENI. The CDR3 contains 15 residues. As DNA, the CDR3 is TGTGCCAGCTCATCCGGGACTAGCGGCGCCGGGGAGCTGTTTTTT. Its translation: CASSSGTSGAGELFF.

V usage is TRBV28 and J usage is TRBJ1-5, with D possibly matching TRBD1 (5 bases). From germline, CDR1 is MDHEN and CDR2 SYDVKM. V was shortened by 6 bases and J by 4 bases, with 7 bases between the two germline ends. The CDR3 totals 12 residues. The CDR3 reads CASRTVNQPQHF. CDR3 nucleotide sequence: TGTGCCAGCAGGACAGTTAATCAGCCCCAGCATTTT.